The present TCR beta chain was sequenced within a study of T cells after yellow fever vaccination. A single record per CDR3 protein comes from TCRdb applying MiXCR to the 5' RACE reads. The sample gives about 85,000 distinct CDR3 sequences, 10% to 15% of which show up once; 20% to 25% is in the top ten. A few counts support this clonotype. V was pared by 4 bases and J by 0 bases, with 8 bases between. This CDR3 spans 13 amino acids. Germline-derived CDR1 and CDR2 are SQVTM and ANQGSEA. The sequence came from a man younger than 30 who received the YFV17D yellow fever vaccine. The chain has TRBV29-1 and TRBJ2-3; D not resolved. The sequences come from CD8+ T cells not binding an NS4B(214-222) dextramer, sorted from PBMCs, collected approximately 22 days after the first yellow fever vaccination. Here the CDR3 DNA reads TGCAGCGTTGGTGGGGAAAGCACAGATACGCAGTATTTT. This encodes CSVGGESTDTQYF.